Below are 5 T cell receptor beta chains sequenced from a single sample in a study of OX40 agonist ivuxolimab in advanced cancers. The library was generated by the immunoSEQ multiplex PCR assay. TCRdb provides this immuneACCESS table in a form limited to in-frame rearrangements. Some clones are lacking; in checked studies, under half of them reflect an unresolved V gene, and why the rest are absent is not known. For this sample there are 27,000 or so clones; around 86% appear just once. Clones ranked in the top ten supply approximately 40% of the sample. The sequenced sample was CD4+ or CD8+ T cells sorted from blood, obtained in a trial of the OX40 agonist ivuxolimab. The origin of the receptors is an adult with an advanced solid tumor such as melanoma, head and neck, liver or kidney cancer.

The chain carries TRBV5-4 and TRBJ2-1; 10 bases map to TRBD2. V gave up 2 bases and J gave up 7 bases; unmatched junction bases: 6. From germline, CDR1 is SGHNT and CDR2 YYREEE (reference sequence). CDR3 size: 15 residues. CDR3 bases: TGTGCCAGCAGCTTAGAGCGGGAGGGCCGGAATGAGCAGTTCTTC. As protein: CASSLEREGRNEQFF.

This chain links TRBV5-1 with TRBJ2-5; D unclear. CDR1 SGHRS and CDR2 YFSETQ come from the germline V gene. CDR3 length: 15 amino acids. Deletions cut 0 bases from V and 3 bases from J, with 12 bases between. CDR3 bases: TGCGCCAGCAGCTTGGGATGGGTGCGCGAAGAGACCCAGTACTTC. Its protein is CASSLGWVREETQYF.

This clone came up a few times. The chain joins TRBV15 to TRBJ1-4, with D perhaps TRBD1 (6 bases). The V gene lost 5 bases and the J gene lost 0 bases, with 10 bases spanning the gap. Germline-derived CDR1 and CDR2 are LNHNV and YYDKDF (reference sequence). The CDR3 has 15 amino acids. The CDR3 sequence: CATSGTGTTNEKLFF. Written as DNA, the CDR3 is TGTGCCACCAGCGGAACAGGGACAACTAATGAAAAACTGTTTTTT.

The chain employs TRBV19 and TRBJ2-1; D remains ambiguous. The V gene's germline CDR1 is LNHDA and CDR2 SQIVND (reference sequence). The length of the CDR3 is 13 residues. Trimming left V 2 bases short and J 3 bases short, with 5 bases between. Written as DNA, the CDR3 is TGTGCCAGTAGTATAACCGGCTACAATGAGCAGTTCTTC. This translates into CASSITGYNEQFF.

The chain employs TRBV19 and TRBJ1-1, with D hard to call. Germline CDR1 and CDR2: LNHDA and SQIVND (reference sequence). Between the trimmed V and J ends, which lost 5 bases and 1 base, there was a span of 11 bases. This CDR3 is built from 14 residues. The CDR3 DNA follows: TGTGCCAGTAGTTCTAACGGGGAGAACACTGAAGCTTTCTTT. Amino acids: CASSSNGENTEAFF.